The clone carrying this TCR beta chain is a singleton in its sample. Using immunoSEQ multiplex PCR, the repertoire was profiled, and TCRdb retains in-frame clones only, with some absent. The data contain hundreds of thousands of clones, 86% of them singletons. This entry is derived from a study of blood T cell repertoires in COVID-19. Study information: Donors in the United States, Italy and Spain gave samples during acute or convalescent COVID-19.

The CDR3 runs to 14 residues. With 3 bases removed from V and 4 bases from J, the gap between germline ends came to 12 bases. CDR1 is LGHDT, CDR2 YNNKEL, per germline (reference sequence). The TCR sequence derives from a woman aged 25-40 years with active or convalescent COVID-19. The sample comprised peripheral blood. The V and J genes are TRBV3-1 (or the pseudogene TRBV3-2) and TRBJ1-2; D ambiguous. CDR3 residues: CASSHGGSFYGYTF. The CDR3 bases are TGTGCCAGCAGCCATGGCGGATCGTTCTATGGCTACACCTTC.